The 21 T cell receptor beta chains listed next were all sequenced from one sample in a study of early T cells in non-severe SARS-CoV-2 infection. TCRdb re-derived calls from the 5' RACE reads in MiXCR, one entry per CDR3 protein. Among under 65,000 distinct CDR3 sequences listed, approximately 13% were seen once. Sequenced input: whole blood. The receptors shown here come from an adult who was a healthcare worker with PCR-confirmed SARS-CoV-2 infection or an uninfected control (not recorded which).

Only a few counts were recorded for this clonotype. The chain has TRBV29-1 and TRBJ2-3, with a weak D call TRBD1 (6 bases). Trimming shortened V by 4 bases and J by 0 bases, and 11 bases separated the two germline ends. Germline CDR1 is SQVTM and CDR2 is ANQGSEA. The length of the CDR3 is 14 residues. The chain's CDR3 is CSVGSGESTDTQYF. For the CDR3, the DNA is TGCAGCGTTGGATCAGGGGAGAGCACAGATACGCAGTATTTT.

The rearrangement uses TRBV28 and TRBJ2-2; the match to TRBD1 covers 8 bases. With 10 bases clipped from V and 6 bases from J, the junction kept 10 bases outside the gene matches. Germline V gives CDR1 MDHEN, CDR2 SYDVKM. The length of the CDR3 is 14 residues. The CDR3, as DNA: TGTGCCACCCGGGGAACAGGGGGACCCGGGGAGCTGTTTTTT. This gives the protein CATRGTGGPGELFF.

This clonotype was found many times. This chain uses TRBV9 with TRBJ2-7; possible D gene TRBD1, 6 bases. There are 14 residues in the CDR3. V was shortened by 4 bases and J by 2 bases, with 13 bases between the two germline ends. CDR1 and CDR2 (germline): SGDLS, YYNGEE. CDR3 DNA: TGTGCCAGCAGCTGGACAGCGGCCCCCTACGAGCAGTACTTC. Translation gives CASSWTAAPYEQYF.

The sample holds many counts of this clonotype. The chain uses TRBV27 and TRBJ2-3; D is ambiguous. Trimming stripped 6 bases from V and 5 bases from J, with 18 bases between. This CDR3 contains 15 residues. The germline V gene has CDR1 MNHEY and CDR2 SMNVEV (reference sequence). The CDR3 loop reads CASRPRWVGQDTQYF. The CDR3 nucleotides are TGTGCCAGCAGGCCTCGCTGGGTCGGTCAAGATACGCAGTATTTT.

This clonotype was recorded at least ten times. The chain combines TRBV29-1 with TRBJ1-1; D uncertain. Germline assignment: CDR1 SQVTM and CDR2 ANQGSEA. This CDR3 comprises 11 residues. Trimming took off 6 bases at V and 10 bases at J, with 15 bases between the two ends. The CDR3 spells CSVGGSRSAFF. The DNA of the CDR3 is TGCAGCGTGGGCGGGAGCCGGTCAGCTTTCTTT.

This clonotype is medium-sized by share. The rearrangement joins TRBV16 to TRBJ2-3; 13 positions match TRBD2. Unmatched junction bases numbered 6, after V lost 3 bases and J lost 6 bases. The CDR3 totals 16 residues. Germline V lookup: CDR1 KGHSY, CDR2 FQNENV. The CDR3 is CASSHLLAGGSDTQYF. In DNA, the CDR3 is TGTGCCAGCAGCCACCTACTAGCGGGAGGGTCCGATACGCAGTATTTT.

The sample holds many counts of this clonotype. This sequence joins TRBV3-1 and TRBJ2-1; 7 bases map to TRBD1. Germline V gene data show CDR1 as LGHDT and CDR2 as YNNKEL (reference sequence). CDR3 length equals 14 residues. V gave up 4 bases and J gave up 9 bases; unmatched junction bases: 9. The CDR3 sequence: CASSRYRGRIEQFF. CDR3 nucleotide sequence: TGTGCCAGCAGCCGTTACAGGGGAAGGATTGAGCAGTTCTTC.

This clonotype was counted a few times. This chain uses TRBV30 with TRBJ2-7; 8 nucleotides agree with TRBD2. Germline V gene sequence: CDR1 GTSNPN, CDR2 SVGIG (reference sequence). V lost 3 bases to trimming and J lost 4 bases; unmatched junction nucleotides: 5. CDR3 length: 13 amino acids. CDR3 nucleotides: TGTGCCTGGAGCCCCGGGGGGGAGTACGAGCAGTACTTC. This encodes CAWSPGGEYEQYF.

This clonotype has just a few counts. This chain joins TRBV24-1 and TRBJ2-3; D uncertain. The CDR3 sequence is 13 residues long. Germline V gene sequence: CDR1 KGHDR, CDR2 SFDVKD. The V gene lost 3 bases and the J gene lost 4 bases, with 7 bases spanning the gap. This CDR3 is CATSDPVPDTQYF. DNA of the CDR3: TGTGCCACCAGTGATCCGGTCCCAGATACGCAGTATTTT.

This clonotype was detected many times. The rearrangement joins TRBV5-1 to TRBJ1-5; possibly TRBD1 for D (5 bases). The CDR3 sequence is 15 residues long. Germline V gene lookup returns CDR1 SGHRS and CDR2 YFSETQ. Trimming took 0 bases from V and 1 from J, leaving 8 bases between them. The CDR3 reads CASSLAGTSNQPQHF. Written as DNA, the CDR3 is TGCGCCAGCAGCTTGGCCGGGACCAGCAATCAGCCCCAGCATTTT. Looking up the rest from reference TRBV5-1 and TRBJ1-5 gives the full variable domain: KAGVTQTPRYLIKTRGQQVTLSCSPISGHRSVSWYQQTPGQGLQFLFEYFSETQRNKGNFPGRFSGRQFSNSRSEMNVSTLELGDSALYLCASSLAGTSNQPQHFGDGTRLSIL.

The gene calls are TRBV5-1 and TRBJ2-7; D gene ambiguous. Germline CDR1 and CDR2: SGHRS and YFSETQ. V dropped 4 bases and J dropped 0 bases, with 11 bases sitting between them. This CDR3 has 14 residues. CDR3 region: CASSAASVSYEQYF. The CDR3 DNA is TGCGCCAGCAGCGCAGCAAGCGTCTCCTACGAGCAGTACTTC.

This clonotype occurred many times. The genes are TRBV21-1 and TRBJ2-5; TRBD2, the table's D call, was not compared with the DNA. TRBV21-1 is listed as a pseudogene. CDR3 length equals 16 residues. CDR3 DNA sequence: TGTGCCAGCAGCTCAAAGAGACTAGCGGGAAAAGAGACCCAGTACTTC. Its protein product is CASSSKRLAGKETQYF.

The V call is TRBV6-5, the J call TRBJ2-3; no clear D gene. This CDR3 spans 14 amino acids. Germline V gene data show CDR1 as MNHEY and CDR2 as SVGAGI. Trimming took off 4 bases at V and 9 bases at J, with 17 bases between the two ends. DNA of the CDR3: TGTGCCAGCAGTTCAGCCCTCGAGGAGAAGACGCAGTATTTT. This encodes CASSSALEEKTQYF.

The chain recombines TRBV28 with TRBJ2-5; D is possibly TRBD2 (6 bases). The germline gives CDR1 MDHEN, CDR2 SYDVKM. There are 16 residues in the CDR3. The V end lost 7 bases, the J end lost 2 bases, and 20 bases lay between the germline ends. The CDR3 reads CASTMGGVGLQETQYF. CDR3 nucleotides: TGTGCCAGCACCATGGGGGGAGTCGGCCTACAAGAGACCCAGTACTTC.

CDR3 bases: TGTGCCAGCAGTTCAACAGGGGGGGACTATGATGGCTACACCTTC. Protein product: CASSSTGGDYDGYTF. This rearrangement joins TRBV27 to TRBJ1-2; the match to TRBD1 covers 8 bases. Unmatched junction bases numbered 10, after V lost 4 bases and J lost 6 bases. Germline V lookup: CDR1 MNHEY, CDR2 SMNVEV (reference sequence). This CDR3 is 15 amino acids long.

The chain couples TRBV5-1 to TRBJ2-2; D assignment may be TRBD1 or TRBD2 (5 bases each). This CDR3 is built from 15 residues. Looked up from germline, CDR1 is SGHRS and CDR2 is YFSETQ. V was clipped by 4 bases and J by 1 base, with 11 bases between them. The CDR3 sequence is CASSHGTRNTGELFF. In DNA form, the CDR3 reads TGCGCCAGCAGCCACGGGACCAGGAACACCGGGGAGCTGTTTTTT.

This clonotype has a single count. The chain employs TRBV3-1 and TRBJ1-1; 8 bases match TRBD1. V shed 2 bases, J shed 1 base, and the junction held 3 bases outside the gene matches. CDR1 is LGHDT, CDR2 YNNKEL, per germline (reference sequence). This CDR3 spans 15 amino acids. As DNA, the CDR3 is TGTGCCAGCAGCCAACTTGGACAGGGGAACACTGAAGCTTTCTTT. As protein: CASSQLGQGNTEAFF.

This clonotype occurred a few times. The V call is TRBV20-1, the J call TRBJ2-1, with 14 bases fitting TRBD2. CDR1 and CDR2 from the germline V gene are DFQATT and SNEGSKA (reference sequence). Trimming at V came to 6 bases and at J to 1 base, leaving 2 bases not matched to a gene. This CDR3 region has 15 residues. CDR3 residues: CSARTSGRSYNEQFF. Here the CDR3 DNA reads TGCAGTGCGAGGACTAGCGGGAGGTCCTACAATGAGCAGTTCTTC.

The chain combines TRBV11-2 with TRBJ2-4; the match to TRBD2 covers 14 bases. V was pared by 5 bases and J by 9 bases, with 6 bases of the junction left unmatched. CDR3 length equals 15 residues. CDR1 is SGHAT, CDR2 FQNNGV, per germline. The CDR3 coding sequence is TGTGCCAGCAGCGGGACTAGCGGGAGAGGGGGCATTCAGTACTTC. Its translation is CASSGTSGRGGIQYF. Using reference TRBV11-2 and TRBJ2-4 for the parts outside the CDR3, the full variable domain is EAGVAQSPRYKIIEKRQSVAFWCNPISGHATLYWYQQILGQGPKLLIQFQNNGVVDDSQLPKDRFSAERLKGVDSTLKIQPAKLEDSAVYLCASSGTSGRGGIQYFGAGTRLSVL.

As for this clonotype: Being one base from a much bigger clone, this may be a read error. The chain links TRBV11-2 to TRBJ2-7; no firm D call. The V gene's germline CDR1 is SGHAT and CDR2 FQNNGV. The CDR3 covers 11 residues. The CDR3 DNA reads as TGTGCCAGCAGCTCCACAGATTTCAAGTGCTTC. Encoded protein: CASSSTDFKCF.

The genes are TRBV7-2 and TRBJ2-2; D is unclear. V was pared by 5 bases and J by 0 bases, with 13 bases between. Germline V gene lookup returns CDR1 SGHTA and CDR2 FQGNSA. This CDR3 has 16 amino acids. CDR3 nucleotides: TGTGCCAGCAGCCCCAGGCAGCTAGCGAACACCGGGGAGCTGTTTTTT. It specifies CASSPRQLANTGELFF.